Listed here are 5 T cell receptor beta chains from one sample, sequenced in a study of beta chain features in type 1 diabetes. Sequencing targeted expressed TCRB transcripts, as all isolated RNA had been reverse transcribed. The data were produced by immunoSEQ multiplex PCR, yet TCRdb's version contains in-frame clones alone and is incomplete. The sample has hundreds of thousands of clones, roughly 13% seen once; the top ten hold about 0.02%. Their antigen targets remain unknown. Study outcomes and limitations: There was a moderate but significant shortening of TCRB CDR3s in all four CD4+ subsets of Type 1 diabetes patients.

The sequenced sample consisted of naive CD4+ T cells from blood. Receptors were obtained from a man between 18 and 35 years old with type 1 diabetes.

CDR3 loop: CASSLLGSYEQYF. The CDR3 bases are TGTGCCAGCAGTTTACTCGGGTCCTACGAGCAGTACTTC. The V call is TRBV25-1, the J call TRBJ2-7; D is ambiguous. Germline CDR1 MGHDK, CDR2 SYGVNS. The CDR3 is 13 amino acids. Trimming removed 5 bases at V and 1 base at J, with 9 bases between.

This chain connects TRBV29-1 to TRBJ1-1, with a weak D call TRBD1 (5 bases). This CDR3 comprises 14 residues. Trimming removed 3 bases from V and 4 bases from J, with 15 bases in between. Germline CDR1 reads SQVTM; CDR2 reads ANQGSEA. CDR3 nucleotides: TGCAGCGTTGACTCTACAGGAGTGGGCACTGAAGCTTTCTTT. This codes for CSVDSTGVGTEAFF.

This clone was observed a handful of times. CDR3 amino acids: CATTLGASGANVLTF. The CDR3 bases are TGTGCCACCACGCTGGGGGCCTCTGGGGCCAACGTCCTGACTTTC. The rearrangement joins TRBV15 to TRBJ2-6, with D possibly being TRBD1 (6 bases). The germline V gene has CDR1 LNHNV and CDR2 YYDKDF (reference sequence). The CDR3 extends over 15 amino acids. With 7 bases removed from V and 0 bases from J, the gap between germline ends came to 10 bases.

In this sample, this clone turned up a few times. The chain joins TRBV5-6 to TRBJ1-1, with D perhaps TRBD1 (5 bases). Germline V gene sequence: CDR1 SGHDT, CDR2 YYEEEE. CDR3 length: 14 amino acids. V was clipped by 7 bases and J by 0 bases, with 13 bases between them. CDR3 residues: CASGNQGVNTEAFF. The CDR3 nucleotides read TGTGCCAGCGGCAATCAGGGTGTGAACACTGAAGCTTTCTTT.

This chain's CDR3 is CASSSGLAGSGEQFF. CDR3 DNA sequence: TGTGCCAGCAGCTCGGGACTAGCGGGGTCAGGTGAGCAGTTCTTC. The chain uses TRBV7-8 and TRBJ2-1; 13 bases align to TRBD2. Per the germline V gene, CDR1 is SGHVS and CDR2 is FQNEAQ. The ends lost 4 bases at V and 9 bases at J; junction bases unmatched: 6. This CDR3 is built from 15 residues.